This T cell receptor (beta chain) is from a study of fetal regulatory T cell absence and autoimmunity. Trimming took off 0 bases at V and 4 bases at J, with 7 bases between the two ends. The length of the CDR3 is 14 residues. Germline CDR1 and CDR2: MGHRA and YSYEKL. Here immunoSEQ multiplex PCR was the method, and the copy in TCRdb shows in-frame clones only, minus some. The data show some 50,000 clones, just under 85% seen once. The gene calls are TRBV4-1 and TRBJ1-5; D ambiguous. This sequence was found in a newborn boy with IPEX syndrome. Sequences were obtained from cord blood. For the CDR3, the DNA is TGCGCCAGCAGCCAAGAAATGGGGAATCAGCCCCAGCATTTT. Residues: CASSQEMGNQPQHF.